The rows below give T cell receptor beta chains drawn from one sample of a study of CD8 T cells in ankylosing spondylitis. TCRdb reanalysed the 5' RACE reads using MiXCR and keeps one entry per CDR3 protein. The sample contains some 270,000 distinct CDR3 sequences, about 30% of which appear only once. The specimen sequenced was blood, either unsorted or a sorted T cell fraction (not recorded which). The receptors shown here come from a male donor with ankylosing spondylitis or in good health (not recorded which). CDR3s include the opening cysteine and the closing phenylalanine or tryptophan. The order of the fields is V gene, clone size, CDR3 length, D gene, J gene, CDR3 protein, CDR3 DNA. The D gene is left open where the match is weak. Not every row has a clone size; where given, it reads once, few, many or a size class.

V gene: TRBV6-2/TRBV6-3
clone size: few
CDR3 length: 16
D gene: TRBD2
J gene: TRBJ2-3
CDR3 protein: CASSYSLAENTDTQYF
CDR3 DNA: TGTGCCAGCAGTTACTCACTAGCGGAAAACACAGATACGCAGTATTTT

V gene: TRBV11-1
clone size: NA
CDR3 length: 14
D gene: NA
J gene: TRBJ1-4
CDR3 protein: CASSPRGSREKLFF
CDR3 DNA: TGTGCCAGCAGCCCACGTGGTTCGCGTGAAAAACTGTTTTTT

V gene: TRBV12-3/TRBV12-4
clone size: few
CDR3 length: 20
D gene: NA
J gene: TRBJ2-5
CDR3 protein: CASTPAVRGLAGTYQETQYF
CDR3 DNA: TGTGCCAGCACACCTGCGGTTAGGGGGCTAGCGGGTACATACCAAGAGACCCAGTACTTC

V gene: TRBV12-3/TRBV12-4
clone size: few
CDR3 length: 15
D gene: NA
J gene: TRBJ2-5
CDR3 protein: CASSLGGGSPETQYF
CDR3 DNA: TGTGCCAGCAGTTTAGGAGGGGGGTCCCCGGAGACCCAGTACTTC

V gene: TRBV29-1
clone size: NA
CDR3 length: 13
D gene: NA
J gene: TRBJ2-3
CDR3 protein: CSVVGRSTDTQYF
CDR3 DNA: TGCAGCGTTGTGGGTCGGAGCACAGATACGCAGTATTTT

V gene: TRBV10-3
clone size: NA
CDR3 length: 15
D gene: NA
J gene: TRBJ1-5
CDR3 protein: CAISESAVGDQPQHF
CDR3 DNA: TGTGCCATCAGTGAGTCGGCGGTGGGGGATCAGCCCCAGCATTTT

V gene: TRBV28
clone size: few
CDR3 length: 12
D gene: NA
J gene: TRBJ1-5
CDR3 protein: CAIREGNQPQHF
CDR3 DNA: TGTGCCATTCGGGAGGGCAATCAGCCCCAGCATTTT

V gene: TRBV11-1
clone size: few
CDR3 length: 19
D gene: TRBD2
J gene: TRBJ2-7
CDR3 protein: CASSLDLGLAGATLYEQYF
CDR3 DNA: TGTGCCAGCAGCTTAGACCTGGGACTAGCGGGGGCTACCCTCTACGAGCAGTACTTC

V gene: TRBV27
clone size: NA
CDR3 length: 13
D gene: NA
J gene: TRBJ2-7
CDR3 protein: CASRPNGAYEQYF
CDR3 DNA: TGTGCCAGCAGGCCGAATGGGGCCTACGAGCAGTACTTC

V gene: TRBV7-8
clone size: many
CDR3 length: 14
D gene: TRBD1
J gene: TRBJ2-3
CDR3 protein: CASSPRQGTDTQYF
CDR3 DNA: TGTGCCAGCAGCCCCCGACAGGGGACAGATACGCAGTATTTT

V gene: TRBV9
clone size: NA
CDR3 length: 13
D gene: NA
J gene: TRBJ2-1
CDR3 protein: CASSVAPNNEQFF
CDR3 DNA: TGTGCCAGCAGCGTGGCACCGAACAATGAGCAGTTCTTC

V gene: TRBV10-1
clone size: NA
CDR3 length: 14
D gene: NA
J gene: TRBJ2-7
CDR3 protein: CASSENRIRNEQYF
CDR3 DNA: TGCGCCAGCAGTGAAAACAGGATTCGGAACGAGCAGTACTTC

V gene: TRBV20-1
clone size: few
CDR3 length: 14
D gene: TRBD1
J gene: TRBJ1-1
CDR3 protein: CSARPRGRGTEAFF
CDR3 DNA: TGCAGTGCTAGACCTAGGGGGCGAGGCACTGAAGCTTTCTTT

V gene: TRBV15
clone size: few
CDR3 length: 15
D gene: NA
J gene: TRBJ2-6
CDR3 protein: CATSTEPSGANVLTF
CDR3 DNA: TGTGCCACCAGCACCGAACCCTCTGGGGCCAACGTCCTGACTTTC

V gene: TRBV5-1
clone size: few
CDR3 length: 13
D gene: NA
J gene: TRBJ2-3
CDR3 protein: CASRAPAGDTQYF
CDR3 DNA: TGCGCCAGCAGGGCCCCCGCGGGGGATACGCAGTATTTT

V gene: TRBV5-1
clone size: NA
CDR3 length: 16
D gene: NA
J gene: TRBJ2-3
CDR3 protein: CASSLALGQYTDTQYF
CDR3 DNA: TGCGCCAGCAGCTTGGCCCTCGGACAGTACACAGATACGCAGTATTTT

V gene: TRBV10-1
clone size: NA
CDR3 length: 16
D gene: NA
J gene: TRBJ2-2
CDR3 protein: CASSERDTGLAGELFF
CDR3 DNA: TGCGCCAGCAGTGAGAGGGACACCGGATTAGCCGGGGAGCTGTTTTTT

V gene: TRBV25-1
clone size: NA
CDR3 length: 14
D gene: NA
J gene: TRBJ2-7
CDR3 protein: CASRSWGTVYEQYF
CDR3 DNA: TGTGCCAGCAGGAGTTGGGGGACGGTCTACGAGCAGTACTTC

V gene: TRBV4-1
clone size: few
CDR3 length: 15
D gene: NA
J gene: TRBJ1-5
CDR3 protein: CASSSRGVSNQPQHF
CDR3 DNA: TGCGCCAGCAGCTCAAGGGGGGTGAGCAATCAGCCCCAGCATTTT

V gene: TRBV20-1
clone size: NA
CDR3 length: 14
D gene: TRBD1
J gene: TRBJ2-7
CDR3 protein: CSASSPGQGYEQYF
CDR3 DNA: TGCAGTGCTTCATCACCGGGACAGGGATACGAGCAGTACTTC

V gene: TRBV20-1
clone size: NA
CDR3 length: 15
D gene: TRBD2
J gene: TRBJ2-3
CDR3 protein: CSARVSSGAGDTQYF
CDR3 DNA: TGCAGTGCTAGAGTGAGTAGCGGGGCTGGAGATACGCAGTATTTT

V gene: TRBV5-1
clone size: NA
CDR3 length: 15
D gene: NA
J gene: TRBJ1-5
CDR3 protein: CASSTGDYSNQPQHF
CDR3 DNA: TGCGCCAGCAGCACAGGCGACTATAGCAATCAGCCCCAGCATTTT

V gene: TRBV24-1
clone size: NA
CDR3 length: 14
D gene: NA
J gene: TRBJ2-3
CDR3 protein: CATAGGPLSDTQYF
CDR3 DNA: TGTGCCACCGCCGGGGGGCCGCTGTCAGATACGCAGTATTTT

V gene: TRBV6-1
clone size: NA
CDR3 length: 16
D gene: TRBD2
J gene: TRBJ2-2
CDR3 protein: CASLKRTSANTGELFF
CDR3 DNA: TGTGCCAGCCTAAAGCGGACTAGCGCTAACACCGGGGAGCTGTTTTTT

V gene: TRBV10-3
clone size: NA
CDR3 length: 14
D gene: TRBD1
J gene: TRBJ2-2
CDR3 protein: CAIRDRSGTGELFF
CDR3 DNA: TGTGCCATCAGGGACAGGAGTGGCACCGGGGAGCTGTTTTTT

V gene: TRBV10-3
clone size: NA
CDR3 length: 13
D gene: NA
J gene: TRBJ2-5
CDR3 protein: CAITPSRGETQYF
CDR3 DNA: TGTGCCATCACCCCCAGTAGGGGGGAGACCCAGTACTTC

V gene: TRBV12-3/TRBV12-4
clone size: NA
CDR3 length: 15
D gene: NA
J gene: TRBJ2-3
CDR3 protein: CGSKTLGSKGNTQYF
CDR3 DNA: TGTGGCAGCAAAACGTTGGGGTCAAAGGGGAATACGCAGTATTTT

V gene: TRBV29-1
clone size: few
CDR3 length: 13
D gene: NA
J gene: TRBJ2-5
CDR3 protein: CSVEPGGGETQYF
CDR3 DNA: TGCAGCGTTGAACCGGGGGGCGGAGAGACCCAGTACTTC

V gene: TRBV12-3/TRBV12-4
clone size: few
CDR3 length: 14
D gene: NA
J gene: TRBJ1-2
CDR3 protein: CASSTGTSRVGYTF
CDR3 DNA: TGTGCCAGCAGTACCGGGACATCGAGGGTTGGCTACACCTTC

V gene: TRBV7-6
clone size: few
CDR3 length: 14
D gene: NA
J gene: TRBJ2-7
CDR3 protein: CASSQIMSGDEQYF
CDR3 DNA: TGTGCCAGCAGCCAGATCATGTCCGGCGACGAGCAGTACTTC

V gene: TRBV3-1
clone size: NA
CDR3 length: 16
D gene: NA
J gene: TRBJ2-1
CDR3 protein: CASSQVVGGPGNEQFF
CDR3 DNA: TGTGCCAGCAGCCAAGTTGTGGGGGGGCCTGGGAATGAGCAGTTCTTC

V gene: TRBV9
clone size: few
CDR3 length: 14
D gene: NA
J gene: TRBJ2-7
CDR3 protein: CASSVATGSYEQYF
CDR3 DNA: TGTGCCAGCAGCGTAGCTACGGGGTCCTACGAGCAGTACTTC

V gene: TRBV7-6
clone size: NA
CDR3 length: 13
D gene: NA
J gene: TRBJ1-1
CDR3 protein: CASSLHQNTEAFF
CDR3 DNA: TGTGCCAGCAGCCTACACCAGAACACTGAAGCTTTCTTT

V gene: TRBV5-1
clone size: NA
CDR3 length: 16
D gene: NA
J gene: TRBJ2-2
CDR3 protein: CASSLTAGAHTGELFF
CDR3 DNA: TGCGCCAGCAGCTTGACGGCAGGGGCCCACACCGGGGAGCTGTTTTTT

V gene: TRBV20-1
clone size: NA
CDR3 length: 15
D gene: TRBD2
J gene: TRBJ2-7
CDR3 protein: CSASPQRGLSYEQYF
CDR3 DNA: TGCAGTGCTAGTCCCCAGCGGGGACTCTCCTACGAGCAGTACTTC

V gene: TRBV27
clone size: few
CDR3 length: 13
D gene: NA
J gene: TRBJ2-7
CDR3 protein: CASSEGQVHEQYF
CDR3 DNA: TGTGCCAGCAGTGAAGGGCAGGTGCACGAGCAGTACTTC

V gene: TRBV6-5
clone size: few
CDR3 length: 11
D gene: TRBD2
J gene: TRBJ2-1
CDR3 protein: CASRRGNEQFF
CDR3 DNA: TGTGCCAGCAGGCGGGGGAATGAGCAGTTCTTC

V gene: TRBV5-4
clone size: few
CDR3 length: 18
D gene: NA
J gene: TRBJ1-1
CDR3 protein: CASSGQDSRNLMNTEAFF
CDR3 DNA: TGTGCCAGCAGCGGGCAAGACAGCCGCAACCTTATGAACACTGAAGCTTTCTTT

V gene: TRBV5-1
clone size: few
CDR3 length: 14
D gene: TRBD2
J gene: TRBJ2-5
CDR3 protein: CASSSGLVQETQYF
CDR3 DNA: TGCGCCAGCAGCTCCGGACTAGTCCAAGAGACCCAGTACTTC

V gene: TRBV20-1
clone size: few
CDR3 length: 13
D gene: NA
J gene: TRBJ2-3
CDR3 protein: CSARDSPVDTQYF
CDR3 DNA: TGCAGTGCTAGAGATAGCCCGGTAGATACGCAGTATTTT

V gene: TRBV28
clone size: NA
CDR3 length: 16
D gene: TRBD2
J gene: TRBJ2-7
CDR3 protein: CASRRTSGRTLYEQYF
CDR3 DNA: TGTGCCAGCAGGAGGACTAGCGGGCGGACCCTTTACGAGCAGTACTTC

V gene: TRBV20-1
clone size: NA
CDR3 length: 11
D gene: NA
J gene: TRBJ1-1
CDR3 protein: CSAPQKTEAFF
CDR3 DNA: TGCAGTGCTCCCCAGAAGACTGAAGCTTTCTTT

V gene: TRBV7-9
clone size: NA
CDR3 length: 13
D gene: NA
J gene: TRBJ2-1
CDR3 protein: CASSLVYGNEQFF
CDR3 DNA: TGTGCCAGCAGCTTAGTCTATGGCAATGAGCAGTTCTTC

V gene: TRBV29-1
clone size: NA
CDR3 length: 14
D gene: TRBD1
J gene: TRBJ1-2
CDR3 protein: CSVGPGQGEWGYTF
CDR3 DNA: TGCAGCGTTGGACCGGGACAGGGGGAATGGGGCTACACCTTC

V gene: TRBV20-1
clone size: few
CDR3 length: 12
D gene: NA
J gene: TRBJ2-3
CDR3 protein: CSARRSADTQYF
CDR3 DNA: TGCAGTGCTAGACGTTCGGCGGATACGCAGTATTTT

V gene: TRBV5-6
clone size: few
CDR3 length: 14
D gene: NA
J gene: TRBJ2-5
CDR3 protein: CASSPPVDEETQYF
CDR3 DNA: TGTGCCAGCAGCCCCCCGGTAGACGAAGAGACCCAGTACTTC

V gene: TRBV15
clone size: NA
CDR3 length: 15
D gene: NA
J gene: TRBJ2-1
CDR3 protein: CATSRSRGSVNEQFF
CDR3 DNA: TGTGCCACCAGCAGATCTAGGGGGAGTGTGAATGAGCAGTTCTTC